The following is a T cell receptor (beta chain) sequence with its context. Its specific antigen is unknown. The input lacks base qualities; no much larger clone sits a single base away. The data were obtained in a study of blood T cell repertoires in COVID-19 (dated by TCRdb to between 2020 and 2021). Background on the whole study: The collaborator samples originated in the United States, Italy and Spain and spanned the acute and convalescent phases of COVID-19. The sample metadata nearly always contained a de-identified subject ID, COVID-19 status, age in years and sex. The repertoires were released in a freely available public database meant as a resource for research on the immune response to SARS-CoV-2. Deeply sampled blood TCRbeta repertoires from subjects exposed to, actively infected with, or recovered from COVID-19 were included in the dataset. Where available, HLA class I and class II types were obtained from metadata supplied by the sample provider rather than from assay-based typing. The material from the prospective study consisted of cDNA or gDNA derived from T cells, B-cell-depleted T cells, or PBMCs. Samples came from the ongoing ImmuneRACE study (first 160 participants) plus 1,254 subjects from 6 global collaborators. Points the paper makes about the study in general: The amount of clinical and demographic metadata varied by source and participant and was provided uncurated.

One collaborating source in Seattle enrolled patients during active infection and followed them longitudinally through the course of disease. Collaborating institutions collected whole blood in K2EDTA tubes following their own protocols. Collaborator samples were shipped for TCRbeta analysis as frozen whole blood, isolated PBMCs, or DNA extracted from either sample type. The immunoSEQ Assay, a bias-controlled multiplex PCR, was used to amplify TCRbeta CDR3 regions from genomic DNA. As for the original processing: Within the assay, amplification of reference gene primers was used to estimate how many nucleated cells each sample contained. To quantify the absolute abundance of each unique TCRbeta CDR3 rearrangement, sequence reads were collapsed and filtered. For each sample, productive Simpson clonality was calculated as the square root of Simpson's diversity index across productive rearrangements. TCRdb limited this immuneACCESS table to in-frame rearrangements with V and J called. A share of clones is missing; checked studies link under half to unresolved V genes, and the rest is unexplained. V, J and clone size are those of that table, while D and trimming were read from the DNA. The sample table holds 300,000 to 350,000 clones, of which 80% to 95% were seen once. The top ten constitute about 7% of the sample.

The cysteine opens and the phenylalanine closes a CDR3 of 15 amino acids. The retained sequence is limited to the CDR3, 45 bases, with the frame set at the first base. Trimmed from V: 4 bases; trimmed from J: 3 bases; junction bases lacking a gene match: 6. The germline V gene (reference sequence) provides CDR1 SGHNT and CDR2 YYREEE. The sequenced sample consisted of peripheral blood. The receptor chain draws on TRBV5-4 and TRBJ2-1; the central 8 bases match TRBD2. The sequence came from a woman aged 25 to 39 with COVID-19, enrolled during active disease. The nucleotide sequence is given as TGTGCCAGCAGCACCCGGGAGGGCCTCTACAATGAGCAGTTCTTC. This yields the protein CASSTREGLYNEQFF.